Below are 17 T cell receptor beta chains sequenced from a single sample in a study of identical twins (dated by TCRdb to the mid-2010s). The library was built by means of 5' RACE. TCRdb records Illumina HiSeq 2000 as the sequencer. The public sequencing data were trimmed at Q25 with fastp and processed into clonotypes with MiXCR by TCRdb, which kept only in-frame beta chains. CDR3 protein duplicates are merged, each entry listing the most common genes and DNA. The sample records some 1,600,000 distinct CDR3 sequences, roughly a third of which are singletons. The ten top clones hold about 0.27% of the sample. The sequenced sample was cord blood. The receptors originated from a newborn girl in good health.

This clonotype was counted a few times. CDR3 protein: CSATMDEQFF. CDR3 sequence (DNA): TGCAGTGCCACCATGGATGAGCAGTTCTTC. V and J are TRBV20-1 and TRBJ2-1; D gene ambiguous. This CDR3 has 10 amino acids. The V and J ends lost 6 bases and 8 bases respectively, with 8 bases between them. Per germline, CDR1 DFQATT and CDR2 SNEGSKA (reference sequence).

This clonotype was observed a handful of times. The rearrangement joins TRBV11-2 to TRBJ2-3; 7 nucleotides match TRBD2. The V gene end was trimmed by 2 bases and the J gene end by 2 bases; junction bases not matched to a gene: 10. CDR1 and CDR2 from the germline V gene are SGHAT and FQNNGV. The CDR3 covers 17 residues. The CDR3 sequence is CASSLLGRGSLTDTQYF. The DNA of the CDR3 is TGTGCCAGCAGCTTATTGGGGCGGGGGTCCCTCACAGATACGCAGTATTTT.

The genes are TRBV15 and TRBJ1-6, with D possibly being TRBD1 (5 bases). Germline V gene data show CDR1 as LNHNV and CDR2 as YYDKDF (reference sequence). Deletions cut 2 bases from V and 2 bases from J, with 10 bases between. The CDR3 has 16 amino acids. The CDR3 DNA sequence: TGTGCCACCAGCAGAAGGGGATTCCCCTATAATTCACCCCTCCACTTT. This codes for CATSRRGFPYNSPLHF.

The chain links TRBV20-1 to TRBJ1-5; no reliable D call. The CDR3 is 13 residues long. The V gene's germline CDR1 is DFQATT and CDR2 SNEGSKA (reference sequence). V shed 1 base and J shed 6 bases, with 10 bases lying between them. For the CDR3, the DNA is TGCAGTGCTAGAGGTCCCCCGGGTCAGCCCCAGCATTTT. As protein: CSARGPPGQPQHF.

This sequence joins TRBV2 and TRBJ2-2, with 11 bases that match TRBD2. The CDR3 spans 15 residues. Per the germline V gene, CDR1 is SNHLY and CDR2 is FYNNEI. V dropped 5 bases and J dropped 3; count of bases not matched to a gene: 2. This chain's CDR3 is CASSSSGGYTGELFF. As DNA, the CDR3 is TGTGCCAGCAGTTCTAGCGGGGGGTACACCGGGGAGCTGTTTTTT.

This clonotype was seen a handful of times. The chain uses TRBV3-1 and TRBJ1-1, with 12 bases lining up with TRBD1. There are 15 residues in the CDR3. V was clipped by 4 bases and J by 5 bases; unmatched bases: 5. CDR1 and CDR2 (germline): LGHDT, YNNKEL (reference sequence). The DNA for the CDR3 is TGTGCCAGCAGCCCCCGGGACAGGGGGCTGACTGAAGCTTTCTTT. It yields the protein CASSPRDRGLTEAFF.

The V gene is TRBV3-1, the J gene TRBJ2-3, with no clear D. The CDR3 covers 15 residues. Trimming removed 0 bases from V and 2 bases from J, with 9 bases in between. Germline assignment: CDR1 LGHDT and CDR2 YNNKEL (reference sequence). In DNA form, the CDR3 reads TGTGCCAGCAGCCAAGATCTGGCCGACACAGATACGCAGTATTTT. Its protein is CASSQDLADTDTQYF.

This sequence joins TRBV7-2 and TRBJ1-6; 10 bases agree with TRBD1. The length of the CDR3 is 16 residues. V shed 1 base and J 10 bases; nucleotides not matched to a gene: 7. The germline CDR1 and CDR2 sequences are SGHTA and FQGNSA. The CDR3 bases are TGTGCCAGCAGCTTAGAGGTCGGGACAGGGGCCTCACCCCTCCACTTT. Residues: CASSLEVGTGASPLHF.

This clonotype was found a few times. The chain recombines TRBV13 with TRBJ2-5; 12 bases align to TRBD1. The CDR3 spans 15 residues. CDR1 is PRHDT and CDR2 is FYEKMQ in the germline V gene (reference sequence). With V trimmed by 5 bases and J by 7 bases, 8 bases remained unmatched. The CDR3 nucleotides read TGTGCCAGCAGCGCCCGGGACAGGGGGCTGGGGACCCAGTACTTC. Translation gives CASSARDRGLGTQYF.

This chain links TRBV20-1 with TRBJ2-4; 7 bases line up with TRBD2. The DNA end is a closer match to TRBJ2-7, so the J assignment may be wrong. The CDR3 totals 15 residues. Germline V gene data show CDR1 as DFQATT and CDR2 as SNEGSKA (reference sequence). The DNA for the CDR3 is TGCAGTGCTAGAGATTCGGCTAGCGGATTCCTCGAGCAGTACTTC. Translating it yields CSARDSASGFLEQYF.

The gene calls are TRBV11-2 and TRBJ2-1; 11 positions agree with TRBD2. Trimming removed 4 bases from V and 5 bases from J; junction bases left unmatched: 7. The CDR3 contains 16 residues. Germline-derived CDR1 and CDR2 are SGHAT and FQNNGV. CDR3 DNA: TGTGCCAGCAGCTCACGGCTAGCGGGAGGCGACAATGAGCAGTTCTTC. Protein product: CASSSRLAGGDNEQFF.

Concerning this clonotype itself: A read error may account for a junction end that differs from germline. CDR3 residues: CASSLIARDFSTDMQYF. CDR3 sequence (DNA): TGTGCCAGCAGTTTAATAGCCCGGGACTTTAGCACAGATATGCAGTATTTT. This rearrangement joins TRBV12-3 or TRBV12-4 to TRBJ2-3; tentative D call: TRBD2 (6 bases). The CDR3 is 17 residues long.

Details on this clonotype: This may be a read error: a much more frequent sequence differs by one nucleotide. This CDR3 reads CATSGFKGLSTDTQYF. The CDR3 bases are TGTGCCACCAGTGGTTTTAAAGGCCTTAGCACAGATACGCAGTATTTT. This rearrangement joins TRBV24-1 to TRBJ2-3; D is ambiguous. With 5 bases removed from V and 0 bases from J, the gap between germline ends came to 14 bases. This CDR3 has 16 amino acids. The germline CDR1 and CDR2 sequences are KGHDR and SFDVKD.

In its sample, this clonotype was seen a few times. The rearrangement links TRBV7-6 to TRBJ2-5; D gene unclear. Germline V lookup: CDR1 SGHVS, CDR2 FNYEAQ. The CDR3 length is 16 residues. The V and J ends lost 1 base and 1 base respectively, with 13 bases between them. The CDR3 is CASSLVASALQETQYF. As DNA, the CDR3 is TGTGCCAGCAGCTTAGTAGCCTCTGCCCTCCAAGAGACCCAGTACTTC.

As for this clonotype: Relative to the germline gene, one junction end is altered; a read error may explain this. This rearrangement joins TRBV7-6 to TRBJ2-3; 7 bases match TRBD1. Per germline, CDR1 SGHVS and CDR2 FNYEAQ. The CDR3 runs to 16 residues. Written as DNA, the CDR3 is TGTGCCAGCAGCTCATACGACAGGGTGGGCACAGATGCGCAGTATTTT. The encoded protein is CASSSYDRVGTDAQYF. The whole variable domain, remainder taken from reference TRBV7-6 and TRBJ2-3, is GAGVSQSPRYKVTKRGQDVALRCDPISGHVSLYWYRQALGQGPEFLTYFNYEAQQDKSGLPNDRFSAERPEGSISTLTIQRTEQRDSAMYRCASSSYDRVGTDAQYFGPGTRLTVL.

The chain carries TRBV10-3 and TRBJ2-1; D ambiguous. V was pared by 0 bases and J by 0 bases, with 9 bases between. The CDR3 is 16 residues long. Germline CDR1 ENHRY, CDR2 SYGVKD. The CDR3, as DNA: TGTGCCATCAGTGAGTCGAATACCCGCTCCTACAATGAGCAGTTCTTC. This gives the protein CAISESNTRSYNEQFF.

The chain combines TRBV6-1 with TRBJ2-1; 8 bases match TRBD2. Germline trimming cut 7 bases from V and 2 bases from J; bases unmatched to any gene: 10. Germline lookup yields CDR1 MNHNS and CDR2 SASEGT. CDR3 length: 16 residues. DNA of the CDR3: TGTGCCAGCAAGGGGAGCGGGGGCCCGACCTACAATGAGCAGTTCTTC. It specifies CASKGSGGPTYNEQFF.